This T cell receptor (beta chain) stems from a study of neurological immune-mediated disorders. The overall study: There were approximately 35 multiple sclerosis patients. Of these, 31 had relapsing-remitting MS and 3 had secondary progressive MS. Whole-study findings and limits: The absence of any CDR3 amino acid sequence shared by expanded clones across subjects suggests that repertoires were private in all groups. The most TCR clonal expansion was seen in HTLV-1-associated myelopathy, and the least was seen in multiple sclerosis, which fell below healthy controls.

Relative to its sample, this clonotype is medium-sized. Its antigen is unknown. The cDNA came from 5'RACE with 10-nucleotide random UMIs. TCRdb called the 5' RACE reads again in MiXCR, with one record for every CDR3 protein. Among more than 20,000 distinct CDR3 sequences listed, around 2.5% were seen once. Unmatched junction bases numbered 4, after V lost 6 bases and J lost 3 bases. The CDR3 covers 13 residues. Germline V CDR1 and CDR2: SQVTM, ANQGSEA. The sequence came from a woman in her 50s with multiple sclerosis. Sequenced material: PBMCs. V usage is TRBV29-1 and J usage is TRBJ2-1, with 8 bases fitting TRBD1. The CDR3 DNA is TGCAGCGTCAAGACAGGGGACTACAATGAGCAGTTCTTC. Amino acids: CSVKTGDYNEQFF.